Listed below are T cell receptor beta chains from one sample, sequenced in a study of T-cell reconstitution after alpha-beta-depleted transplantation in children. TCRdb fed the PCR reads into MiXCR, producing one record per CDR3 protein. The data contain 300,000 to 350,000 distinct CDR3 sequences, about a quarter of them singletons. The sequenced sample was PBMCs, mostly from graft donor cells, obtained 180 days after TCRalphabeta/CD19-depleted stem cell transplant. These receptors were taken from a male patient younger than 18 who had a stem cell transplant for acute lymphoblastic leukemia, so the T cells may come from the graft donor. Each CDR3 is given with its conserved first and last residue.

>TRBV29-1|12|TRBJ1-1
CSVRTGGPEAFF
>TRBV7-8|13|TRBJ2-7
CASSFPPANEQYF
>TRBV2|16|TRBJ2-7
CASSDLGVGITYEQYF
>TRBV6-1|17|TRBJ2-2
CASAPAPWDSSTGELFF
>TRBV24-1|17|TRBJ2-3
CATSPYYRTGETDTQYF
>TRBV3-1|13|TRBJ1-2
CASSHYTGSGYTF
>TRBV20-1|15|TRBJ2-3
CSARDYSPSTDTQYF
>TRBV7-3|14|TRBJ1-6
CASSSTGGASPLHF
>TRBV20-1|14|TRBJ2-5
CSARGQGYEETQYF
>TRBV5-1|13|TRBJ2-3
CASMGVSTDTQYF
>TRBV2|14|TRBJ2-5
CASSPRQSGETQYF
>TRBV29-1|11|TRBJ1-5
CSVGSNQPQHF
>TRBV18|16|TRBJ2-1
CASSPWTAERVDEQFF
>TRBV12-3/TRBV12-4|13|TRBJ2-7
CASSLGQGLREYF
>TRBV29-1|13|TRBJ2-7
CSVVGQEGYEQYF
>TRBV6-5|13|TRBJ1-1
CASSYGDAVEAFF
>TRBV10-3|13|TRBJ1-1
CAISLYMNTEAFF
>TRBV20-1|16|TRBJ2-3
CSARGVPGAGTDTQYF
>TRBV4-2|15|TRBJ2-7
CASSQGLAGFYEQYF
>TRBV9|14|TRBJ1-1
CASSVERNRLEAFF
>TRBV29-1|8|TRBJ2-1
CSVNTQFF
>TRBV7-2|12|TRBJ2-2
CASSRRTGELFF
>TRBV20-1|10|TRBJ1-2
CSAVGRGYTF
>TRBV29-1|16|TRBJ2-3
CSVDRGVRYRTDTQYF
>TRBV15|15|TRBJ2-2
CATSSALLNTGELFF
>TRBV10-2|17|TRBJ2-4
CASIPKGDLLAKNIQYF
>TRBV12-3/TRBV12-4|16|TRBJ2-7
CASRTGGASGLYEQYF
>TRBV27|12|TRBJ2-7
CASGLSAGEQYF
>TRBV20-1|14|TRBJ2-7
CSARGVSATYEQYF
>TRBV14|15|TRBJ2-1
CASSQDLAPNRGQFF
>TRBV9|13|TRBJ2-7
CASGFTGIDEQYF
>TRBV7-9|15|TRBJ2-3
CASSPQRVHGDTQYF
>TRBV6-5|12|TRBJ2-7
CASSKSGYEQYF
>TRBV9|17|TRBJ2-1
CASSVGGQEGLGNEQFF
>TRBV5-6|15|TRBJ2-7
CASSLTSGSFYEQYF
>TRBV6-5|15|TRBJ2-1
CASSYLGGAYNEQFF
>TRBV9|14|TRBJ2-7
CASSVSSGAYEQYF
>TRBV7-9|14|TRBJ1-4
CASSLTGGTEKLFF
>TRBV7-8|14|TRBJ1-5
CASSSGLWNQPQHF
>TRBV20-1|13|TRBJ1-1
CSARAGANTEAFF
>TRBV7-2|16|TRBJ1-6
CASSGRTGIYNSPLHF
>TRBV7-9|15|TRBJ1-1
CASSLTGGGNTEAFF
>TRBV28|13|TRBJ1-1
CASSLNGHTEAFF
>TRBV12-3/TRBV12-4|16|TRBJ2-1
CASSFGGLSSYNEQFF
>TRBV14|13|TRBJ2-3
CASSQGLANTQYF